This passage covers 9 T cell receptor beta chains from one sample sequenced in a study of T-cell reconstitution after alpha-beta-depleted transplantation in children. Library preparation (for TCRbeta) was performed with unique molecular identifiers. TCRdb fed the PCR reads into MiXCR, producing one record per CDR3 protein. The sample carries approximately 350,000 distinct CDR3 sequences, 15% to 20% recorded once. Here the sequenced sample was PBMCs, mostly from graft donor cells, taken 360 days after TCRalphabeta/CD19-depleted stem cell transplant. The receptors shown here come from a male patient aged 2-15 years who had a stem cell transplant for acute lymphoblastic leukemia, so the T cells may come from the graft donor.

The rearrangement links TRBV6-5 to TRBJ2-7; D unclear. The germline gives CDR1 MNHEY, CDR2 SVGAGI. The CDR3 runs 13 residues. Trimming pared 2 bases from V and 0 bases from J, leaving 5 bases between. The CDR3 spells CASSYTASYEQYF. CDR3 nucleotide sequence: TGTGCCAGCAGTTACACAGCCTCCTACGAGCAGTACTTC.

The table lists this clonotype with many counts. The chain has TRBV4-2 and TRBJ2-3; 8 bases fit TRBD2. V gave up 4 bases and J gave up 4 bases; unmatched junction bases: 10. The V gene's germline CDR1 is LGHNA and CDR2 YNFKEQ. The CDR3 sequence is 16 residues long. CDR3 DNA sequence: TGTGCCAGCAGCCCGTCCGAGATAGCGGGATCAGATACGCAGTATTTT. Protein product: CASSPSEIAGSDTQYF.

In regard to this clonotype: Since the CDR3 does not end with the conserved phenylalanine or tryptophan, this likely comes from a read error. V gene TRBV4-1 combines with J gene TRBJ2-7; D not certain. The V end lost 0 bases, the J end lost 4 bases, and 10 bases lay between the germline ends. CDR1 and CDR2 (germline): MGHRA, YSYEKL. The CDR3 has 14 residues. The CDR3 loop is CASSQDTDGYEQYS. The DNA for the CDR3 is TGCGCCAGCAGCCAAGATACGGACGGATACGAGCAGTACTCC.

The chain links TRBV11-2 to TRBJ2-3, with 7 bases that match TRBD2. This CDR3 region has 13 residues. J was trimmed by 5 bases and V by 3 bases; bases with no gene match: 2. CDR1 and CDR2 (germline): SGHAT, FQNNGV. CDR3 DNA sequence: TGTGCCAGCAGCTTGAGCGGGAAAGATACGCAGTATTTT. Translation: CASSLSGKDTQYF.

This chain links TRBV6-1 with TRBJ2-4, with a tentative D call TRBD1 (5 bases). V gave up 1 base and J gave up 6 bases, with 16 bases separating them. CDR1 is MNHNS, CDR2 SASEGT, per germline. There are 16 residues in the CDR3. CDR3 in DNA: TGTGCCAGCAGTGAAGAAAGATGGGGTCAGGGAAACATTCAGTACTTC. It specifies CASSEERWGQGNIQYF.

The chain uses TRBV19 and TRBJ1-2, with D perhaps matching TRBD1 (5 bases). The CDR3 runs 16 residues. With 3 bases removed from V and 0 bases from J, the gap between germline ends came to 14 bases. Germline values: CDR1 LNHDA, CDR2 SQIVND (reference sequence). CDR3 loop: CASSIFGTLANYGYTF. As DNA, the CDR3 is TGTGCCAGTAGTATTTTTGGGACCTTAGCTAACTATGGCTACACCTTC.

This clonotype was counted at least ten times. J is TRBJ2-1 and V is TRBV3-1; TRBD2 matches at 7 bases. This CDR3 contains 17 residues. From germline, CDR1 is LGHDT and CDR2 YNNKEL (reference sequence). V was pared by 0 bases and J by 12 bases, with 17 bases of the junction left unmatched. The CDR3 DNA is TGTGCCAGCAGCCAAGATCGTTGGGCGGGAGTTCCGGGCGGGCAGTTCTTC. As protein: CASSQDRWAGVPGGQFF.

This clonotype was observed many times. An end of the junction differs from the germline gene, which may be a read error. In nucleotides, the CDR3 is TGCGCCAGCAGACAAGCCCATGACAGGAACACCGGGGAGCTGTTTTTT. Its protein is CASRQAHDRNTGELFF. J is TRBJ2-2 and V is TRBV4-1; tentative D call: TRBD1 (5 bases). Germline values: CDR1 MGHRA, CDR2 YSYEKL. CDR3 length equals 16 residues.

The V call is TRBV5-4, the J call TRBJ2-2; 14 bases match TRBD2. The junction had 12 bases not matched to a gene; V was cut back by 4 bases and J by 4 bases. The germline V gene has CDR1 SGHNT and CDR2 YYREEE (reference sequence). The CDR3 is made up of 19 amino acids. CDR3 sequence reads: CASSLGLGLAGGLTGELFF. The CDR3 nucleotides are TGTGCCAGCAGCCTTGGACTCGGACTAGCGGGAGGACTCACCGGGGAGCTGTTTTTT.